The T cell receptor beta chain described here comes from a study of T-cell memory formation after mild COVID-19. Overall study: TCR clusters were largely donor specific.

Details on this clonotype: Its antigen remains unidentified.

Study observations and caveats: Clones that contracted from day 15 to 85 had balanced CD4/CD8; later expanders were CD4+ biased.

Germline-derived CDR1 and CDR2 are SEHNR and FQNEAQ (reference sequence). The V end lost 5 bases, the J end lost 4 bases, and 15 bases lay between the germline ends. This CDR3 is 15 amino acids long. Amplification by 5'RACE using constant-segment primers produced TCR alpha and TCR beta cDNA libraries that carried sample barcodes and UMIs. A single record per CDR3 protein comes from TCRdb applying MiXCR to the 5' RACE reads. Here the sample spans approximately 300,000 distinct CDR3 sequences, approximately 15% being singletons. J is TRBJ1-3 and V is TRBV7-9; a weak D match, TRBD1 (5 bases). This clonotype originated in a man aged 18 to 30 who had mild COVID-19 (a few samples of this study predate the infection). Cell type and time point are not known. Material for sequencing was PBMCs or a T cell subset sorted from them (not recorded which). The CDR3 is CASSARVGPGNTIYF. The CDR3 nucleotides are TGTGCCAGCAGCGCCAGGGTCGGCCCGGGAAACACCATATATTTT.